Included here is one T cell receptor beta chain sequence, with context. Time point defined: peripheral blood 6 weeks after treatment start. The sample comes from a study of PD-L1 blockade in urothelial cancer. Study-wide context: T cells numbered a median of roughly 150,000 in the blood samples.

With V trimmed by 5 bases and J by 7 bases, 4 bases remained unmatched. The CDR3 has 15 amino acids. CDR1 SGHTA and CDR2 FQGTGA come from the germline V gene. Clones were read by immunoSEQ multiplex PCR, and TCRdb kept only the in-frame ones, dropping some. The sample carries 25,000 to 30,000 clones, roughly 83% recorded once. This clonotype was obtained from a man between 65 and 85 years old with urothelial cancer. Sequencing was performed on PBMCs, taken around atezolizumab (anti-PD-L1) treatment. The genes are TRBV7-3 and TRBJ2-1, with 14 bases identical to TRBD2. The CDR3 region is CASSMRTSGRNEQFF. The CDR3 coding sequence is TGTGCCAGCAGCATGAGGACTAGCGGGAGGAATGAGCAGTTCTTC.